These T cell receptor beta chains were read from a single sample in a study of CD8+ T cells in alopecia areata. The repertoire was sequenced with immunoSEQ multiplex PCR; TCRdb's copy has only in-frame clones and lacks some. The profile shows 140,000 to 150,000 clones, roughly 50% of them singletons. Sequencing was carried out using CD4+ T cells sorted from blood. The receptors were sampled from a human donor with alopecia areata. Each CDR3 is given with its conserved first and last residue. Each record gives: clone size, V gene, D gene, J gene, CDR3 protein, CDR3 DNA. The D gene is left open where the match is weak. Expanded clones get a size class; other rows say once, few or many, or leave the size out.

few	TRBV5-6	.	TRBJ2-7	CASATRARFYEQYF	TGTGCCAGCGCTACTAGGGCTAGATTCTACGAGCAGTACTTC
.	TRBV29-1	.	TRBJ1-2	CSVAGGAYGYTF	TGCAGCGTTGCGGGAGGTGCCTATGGCTACACCTTC
few	TRBV4-1	.	TRBJ2-3	CASSQASLPDTQYF	TGCGCCAGCAGCCAGGCTAGTCTCCCAGATACGCAGTATTTT
.	TRBV18	TRBD2	TRBJ2-1	CASSGLAGDLYNEQFF	TGTGCCAGCTCAGGCTTAGCGGGAGATCTCTACAATGAGCAGTTCTTC
.	TRBV5-1	.	TRBJ2-3	CASSLALASSTDTQYF	TGCGCCAGCAGCTTGGCTCTAGCGTCCAGCACAGATACGCAGTATTTT
few	TRBV29-1	.	TRBJ2-3	CRVGSTDTQYF	TGCAGAGTAGGATCCACAGATACGCAGTATTTT
.	TRBV4-1	.	TRBJ2-7	CASSQDEWGRTITYEQYF	TGCGCCAGCAGCCAAGACGAGTGGGGAAGGACGATTACCTACGAGCAGTACTTC
once	TRBV30	.	TRBJ1-3	CAWSSRRGPGNTIYF	TGTGCCTGGAGTAGTAGACGGGGACCTGGAAACACCATATATTTT
.	TRBV29-1	.	TRBJ2-7	CSVRRAGAHEQYF	TGCAGCGTCCGAAGGGCGGGGGCCCACGAGCAGTACTTC
.	TRBV27	.	TRBJ2-7	CASSLLGYEQYF	TGTGCCAGCAGTTTATTGGGGTACGAGCAGTACTTC
.	TRBV28	.	TRBJ2-7	CASSLSRVSVEQYF	TGTGCCAGCAGTTTATCCAGGGTATCTGTCGAGCAGTACTTC
.	TRBV30	.	TRBJ2-1	CAWSPPSRLLGNEQFF	TGTGCCTGGAGTCCCCCTAGCCGCTTGTTGGGCAATGAGCAGTTCTTC
.	TRBV29-1	.	TRBJ1-3	CSGGGEHTIYF	TGCAGCGGGGGGGGCGAGCACACCATATATTTT
.	TRBV27	TRBD2	TRBJ2-7	CASSLEGGRNYEQYF	TGTGCCAGCAGTTTAGAAGGCGGGAGGAACTACGAGCAGTACTTC
few	TRBV7-9	TRBD1	TRBJ2-3	CASSSTGGLTDTQYF	TGTGCCAGCAGTTCGACAGGGGGACTCACAGATACGCAGTATTTT
.	TRBV28	.	TRBJ1-5	CASQKGGGNQPQHF	TGTGCCAGCCAAAAGGGTGGAGGCAATCAGCCCCAGCATTTT
.	TRBV18	TRBD1	TRBJ2-1	CASSRTGTSWDEQFF	TGTGCCAGCTCACGGACAGGGACATCGTGGGATGAGCAGTTCTTC
.	TRBV6-5	.	TRBJ1-2	CASSSSVRVGNYGYTF	TGTGCCAGCAGTTCATCCGTCCGCGTTGGTAACTATGGCTACACCTTC
.	TRBV30	.	TRBJ2-7	CAWSVGYEQYF	TGTGCCTGGAGTGTAGGCTACGAGCAGTACTTC
.	TRBV5-6	.	TRBJ2-5	CASSWLTGWTQYF	TGTGCCAGCAGCTGGCTAACGGGATGGACCCAGTACTTC
once	TRBV29-1	.	TRBJ2-3	CSAIRAPSEDTQYF	TGCAGCGCTATACGGGCCCCGAGCGAGGATACGCAGTATTTT
few	TRBV28	.	TRBJ2-1	CASSRRATPHQFF	TGTGCCAGCAGTAGGAGGGCCACCCCTCACCAGTTCTTC
.	TRBV2	.	TRBJ1-1	CASVLNRAQNTEAFF	TGTGCCAGCGTATTAAACAGGGCCCAGAACACTGAAGCTTTCTTT
.	TRBV29-1	.	TRBJ2-2	CSAPRTGELFF	TGCAGCGCCCCTCGCACCGGGGAGCTGTTTTTT
.	TRBV9	.	TRBJ2-3	CASSATGGVTDTQYF	TGTGCCAGCAGCGCGACAGGAGGCGTCACAGATACGCAGTATTTT
.	TRBV4-1	TRBD1	TRBJ2-7	CASSPQGTAIEQYF	TGCGCCAGCAGCCCTCAGGGGACAGCAATCGAGCAGTACTTC
.	TRBV28	TRBD1	TRBJ2-3	CASSTWDRASTDTQYF	TGTGCCAGCAGCACTTGGGACAGGGCCAGCACAGATACGCAGTATTTT
.	TRBV27	.	TRBJ2-7	CASSFLGGYEQYF	TGTGCCAGCAGTTTTCTAGGGGGCTACGAGCAGTACTTC
.	TRBV30	.	TRBJ2-5	CAWWVQVQETQYF	TGTGCCTGGTGGGTGCAGGTTCAAGAGACCCAGTACTTC
few	TRBV7-2	.	TRBJ2-1	CASSLVVGGAYNEQFF	TGTGCCAGCAGCTTAGTCGTCGGGGGTGCATACAATGAGCAGTTCTTC
.	TRBV30	.	TRBJ1-1	CAWSVQRGGAFF	TGTGCCTGGAGTGTACAACGAGGGGGAGCTTTCTTT
.	TRBV21-1	.	TRBJ1-1	CASILFRAGRSAEAFF	TGTGCCAGCATCCTGTTCAGGGCGGGGCGATCCGCTGAAGCTTTCTTT
.	TRBV11-2	.	TRBJ2-3	CASSPVGGADTQYF	TGTGCCAGCAGCCCCGTGGGGGGAGCAGATACGCAGTATTTT
few	TRBV27	TRBD2	TRBJ2-2	CASSFVGLAGGRTGELFF	TGTGCCAGCAGTTTTGTGGGACTAGCGGGAGGACGGACCGGGGAGCTGTTTTTT
few	TRBV25-1	TRBD2	TRBJ2-7	CATGASGYEQYF	TGTGCCACCGGGGCTAGCGGCTACGAGCAGTACTTC
.	TRBV27	.	TRBJ1-1	CASSFHRGGLVPEAFF	TGTGCCAGCAGTTTTCATAGAGGAGGGCTAGTTCCTGAAGCTTTCTTT
.	TRBV18	.	TRBJ2-5	CASSPSETQYF	TGTGCCAGCTCACCGTCCGAGACCCAGTACTTC
.	TRBV29-1	.	TRBJ2-3	CSVRATDTQYF	TGCAGCGTTCGGGCCACAGATACGCAGTATTTT
.	TRBV29-1	TRBD2	TRBJ2-4	CSVVPLAGVAKNIQYF	TGCAGCGTTGTACCCCTAGCGGGAGTAGCCAAAAACATTCAGTACTTC
few	TRBV28	.	TRBJ1-1	CASNARTLEAFF	TGTGCCAGCAACGCCCGGACCCTTGAAGCTTTCTTT
.	TRBV30	.	TRBJ2-2	CAWTGGPGGELFF	TGTGCCTGGACTGGGGGACCCGGCGGGGAGCTGTTTTTT
.	TRBV5-1	.	TRBJ2-3	CASSLRGTYTDTQYF	TGCGCCAGCAGCTTACGGGGGACATACACAGATACGCAGTATTTT
.	TRBV6-5	TRBD1	TRBJ1-4	CASSYSGQGASEKLFF	TGTGCCAGCAGTTACTCAGGACAGGGGGCGAGCGAAAAACTGTTTTTT
.	TRBV18	.	TRBJ2-6	CASSGRSSGANVLTF	TGTGCCAGCTCGGGGCGGAGCTCTGGGGCCAACGTCCTGACTTTC